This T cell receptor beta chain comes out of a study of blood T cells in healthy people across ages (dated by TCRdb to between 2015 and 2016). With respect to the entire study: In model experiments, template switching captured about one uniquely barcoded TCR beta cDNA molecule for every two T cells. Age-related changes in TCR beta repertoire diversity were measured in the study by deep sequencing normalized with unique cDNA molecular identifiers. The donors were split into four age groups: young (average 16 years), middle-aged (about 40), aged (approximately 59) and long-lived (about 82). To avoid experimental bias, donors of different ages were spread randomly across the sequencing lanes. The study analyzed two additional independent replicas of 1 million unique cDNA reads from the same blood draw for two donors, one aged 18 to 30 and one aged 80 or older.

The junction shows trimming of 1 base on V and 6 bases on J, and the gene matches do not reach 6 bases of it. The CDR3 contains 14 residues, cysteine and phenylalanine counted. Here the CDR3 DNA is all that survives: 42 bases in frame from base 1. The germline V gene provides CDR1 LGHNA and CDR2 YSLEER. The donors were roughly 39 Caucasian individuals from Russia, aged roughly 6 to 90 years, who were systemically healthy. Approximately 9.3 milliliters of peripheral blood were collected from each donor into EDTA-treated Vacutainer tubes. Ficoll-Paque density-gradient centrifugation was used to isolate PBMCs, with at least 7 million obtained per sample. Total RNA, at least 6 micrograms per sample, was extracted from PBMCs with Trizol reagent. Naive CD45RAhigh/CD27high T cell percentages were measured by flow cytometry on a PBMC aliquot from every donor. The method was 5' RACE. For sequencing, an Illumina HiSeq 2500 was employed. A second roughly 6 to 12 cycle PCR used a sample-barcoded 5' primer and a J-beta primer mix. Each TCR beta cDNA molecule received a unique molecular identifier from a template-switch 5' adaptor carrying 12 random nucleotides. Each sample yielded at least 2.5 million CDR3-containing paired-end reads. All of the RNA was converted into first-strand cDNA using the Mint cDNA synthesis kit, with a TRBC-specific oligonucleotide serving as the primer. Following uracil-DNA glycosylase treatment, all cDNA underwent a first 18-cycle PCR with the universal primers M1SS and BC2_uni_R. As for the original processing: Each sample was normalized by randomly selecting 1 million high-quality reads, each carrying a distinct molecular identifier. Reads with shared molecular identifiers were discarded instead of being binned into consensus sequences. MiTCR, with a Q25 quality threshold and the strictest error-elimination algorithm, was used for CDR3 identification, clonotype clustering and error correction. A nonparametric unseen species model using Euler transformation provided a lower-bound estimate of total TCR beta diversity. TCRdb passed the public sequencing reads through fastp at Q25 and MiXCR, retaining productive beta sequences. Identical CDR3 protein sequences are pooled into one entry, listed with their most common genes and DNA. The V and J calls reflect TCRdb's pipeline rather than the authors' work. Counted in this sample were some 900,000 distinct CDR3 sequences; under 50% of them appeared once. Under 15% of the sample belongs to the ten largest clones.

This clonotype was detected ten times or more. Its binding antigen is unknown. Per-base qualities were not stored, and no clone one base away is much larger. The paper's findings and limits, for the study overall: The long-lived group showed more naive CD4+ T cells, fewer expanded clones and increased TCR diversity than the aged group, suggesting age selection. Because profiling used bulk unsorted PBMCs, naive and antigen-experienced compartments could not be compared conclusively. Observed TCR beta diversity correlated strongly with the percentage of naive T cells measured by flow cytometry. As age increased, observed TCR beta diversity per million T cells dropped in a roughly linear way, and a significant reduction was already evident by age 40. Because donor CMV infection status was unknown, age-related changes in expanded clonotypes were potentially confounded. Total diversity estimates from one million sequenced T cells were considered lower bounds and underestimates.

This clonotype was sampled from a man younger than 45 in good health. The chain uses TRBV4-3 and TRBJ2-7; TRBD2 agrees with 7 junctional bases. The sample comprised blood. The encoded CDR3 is CASSQGEGSSEQYF. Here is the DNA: TGCGCCAGCAGCCAAGGGGAGGGCTCTTCCGAGCAGTACTTC.